This is a list of T cell receptor beta chains from one sample in a study of glioma-infiltrating T cells after dendritic cell vaccination. The repertoire was sequenced with immunoSEQ multiplex PCR; TCRdb's copy has only in-frame clones and lacks some. This sample has just over 95,000 clones, with roughly three quarters found just once. Sequences were derived from blood, sampled before dendritic cell vaccination. These receptor sequences come from a human donor with glioblastoma. The CDR3 runs from the conserved cysteine through the conserved F or W. A D gene is named only where the DNA matches it firmly. Clone size is shown for a subset of rows, as once, few, many or a class of expanded clone.

v_gene,abundance,j_gene,d_gene,CDR3nt,CDR3aa
TRBV10-3,few,TRBJ2-3,-,TGTGCCATCAGTGAGCCGAGCGGCCCAGGAGATACGCAGTATTTT,CAISEPSGPGDTQYF
TRBV5-6,-,TRBJ2-7,-,TGTGCCAGCAGCCCCCACTCTAACTACGAGCAGTACTTC,CASSPHSNYEQYF
TRBV2,-,TRBJ2-3,-,TGTGCCAGCAGCTCCGACTTGACAGGACCTGTTCTCACAGATACGCAGTATTTT,CASSSDLTGPVLTDTQYF
TRBV5-1,-,TRBJ2-3,TRBD2,TGCGCCAGCAGCTTGGCCGGGGGGGCGGTCACAGATACGCAGTATTTT,CASSLAGGAVTDTQYF
TRBV28,-,TRBJ1-3,-,TGTGCCAGCAGTTTTCCCCAGATCTCTGGAAACACCATATATTTT,CASSFPQISGNTIYF
TRBV11-2,-,TRBJ1-1,-,TGTGCCAGCAGCTTATCAGGGATGAACACTGAAGCTTTCTTT,CASSLSGMNTEAFF
TRBV12-5,-,TRBJ2-1,-,TGTGCTAGTGGTTTGGCTGCCGGTTACAATGAGCAGTTCTTC,CASGLAAGYNEQFF
TRBV9,-,TRBJ2-1,-,TGTGCCAGCAGCGTAGGGACAGACTACAACTACAATGAGCAGTTCTTC,CASSVGTDYNYNEQFF
TRBV5-6,-,TRBJ1-2,-,TGTGCCAGCAGCTTACAGTTCTATGGCTACACCTTC,CASSLQFYGYTF
TRBV2,-,TRBJ2-1,TRBD2,TGTGCCAGCAGTCTGACTAGCGGATACAATGAGCAGTTCTTC,CASSLTSGYNEQFF
TRBV30,-,TRBJ2-5,TRBD1,TGTGCCTGGAGTGGGGGACAGGGGGGGCAAGAGACCCAGTACTTC,CAWSGGQGGQETQYF
TRBV2,-,TRBJ2-6,-,TGTGCCAGCAGCCCCTCGCTAGCGACTGGGGCCAACGTCCTGACTTTC,CASSPSLATGANVLTF
TRBV5-1,-,TRBJ2-7,TRBD1,TGCGCCAGCAGCCTGGGACAGGCAGACTACGAGCAGTACTTC,CASSLGQADYEQYF
TRBV27,-,TRBJ1-3,TRBD1,TGTGCCAGCAGTCCGGGACAGGGACTAGGAAACACCATATATTTT,CASSPGQGLGNTIYF
TRBV6-1,once,TRBJ2-2,-,TGTGCCAGCAGCCCCACTCAGGTCGAGACCGGGGAGCTGTTTTTT,CASSPTQVETGELFF
TRBV7-5,-,TRBJ1-5,-,TGTGCCAGAAGACTATCCGGGACAAACAATCAGCCCCAGCATTTT,CARRLSGTNNQPQHF
TRBV2,-,TRBJ2-1,-,TGTGCCAGCAGTCAGTTGAGGAACAATGAGCAGTTCTTC,CASSQLRNNEQFF
TRBV11-1,-,TRBJ2-3,-,TGTGCCAGCAGACATGGGACATCGGCCTCGACAGATACGCAGTATTTT,CASRHGTSASTDTQYF
TRBV16,-,TRBJ1-5,-,TGTGCCAGCAGCCCAGACGGGGATAGCAATCAGCCCCAGCATTTT,CASSPDGDSNQPQHF
TRBV6-1,few,TRBJ1-2,TRBD1,TGTGCCAGCCAGGGGGTATATGGCTACACCTTC,CASQGVYGYTF
TRBV11-2,-,TRBJ1-3,-,TGTGCCAGCAGCTCATATAGTTACTCTGGAAACACCATATATTTT,CASSSYSYSGNTIYF